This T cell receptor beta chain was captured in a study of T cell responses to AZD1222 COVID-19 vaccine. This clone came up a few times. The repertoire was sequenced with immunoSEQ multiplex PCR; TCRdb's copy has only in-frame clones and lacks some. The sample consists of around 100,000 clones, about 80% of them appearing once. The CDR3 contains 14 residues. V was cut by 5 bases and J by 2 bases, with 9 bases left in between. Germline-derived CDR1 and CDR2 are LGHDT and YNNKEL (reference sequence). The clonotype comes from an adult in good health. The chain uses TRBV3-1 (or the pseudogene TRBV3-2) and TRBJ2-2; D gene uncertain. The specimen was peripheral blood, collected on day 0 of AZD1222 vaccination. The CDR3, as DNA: TGTGCCAGCAGCGACACTTTAAACACCGGGGAGCTGTTTTTT. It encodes CASSDTLNTGELFF.